This TCR beta chain emerged from a study of blood T cell repertoires in COVID-19. Assay used: immunoSEQ multiplex PCR; TCRdb lists only in-frame clones, some missing. In the table there are about 68,000 clones, around 90% of which are singletons. The V gene's germline CDR1 is KGHSH and CDR2 LQKENI. V lost 0 bases to trimming and J lost 1 base; unmatched junction nucleotides: 5. The CDR3 is made up of 16 amino acids. The specimen sequenced was peripheral blood. The receptor was isolated from a man in his forties or fifties with COVID-19, enrolled during active disease. The chain is built from TRBV18 and TRBJ1-1, with 7 bases aligning to TRBD1. The CDR3 DNA reads as TGTGCCAGCTCACCACCCCCTCGGACAGGGAACACTGAAGCTTTCTTT. The encoded protein is CASSPPPRTGNTEAFF.